This T cell receptor (beta chain) was sequenced in a study of shared clonotypes between healthy human individuals. Notes on the study in general: Exclusively blood specimens were collected; tissue repertoires likely differ.

Trimming took 4 bases from V and 4 from J; bases not matched to a gene: 2. The CDR3 sequence is 14 residues long. Germline CDR1 SGHTS, CDR2 YDEGEE. A note on this clone: Its antigen remains unidentified.

Naive CD8 cells, CD45RO-negative and positively selected for CCR7, excluded terminally differentiated effector memory CD45RA+ cells. Generated by immunoSEQ multiplex PCR, the TCRdb table keeps only in-frame clones and is missing some. In the table there are over 2,000,000 clones, 93% of which are singletons. The chain links TRBV5-8 to TRBJ2-7; 13 bases are shared with TRBD2. The origin of this receptor is a man between 18 and 29 years old in good health. Some clones in this sample may be carry-over from other donors' samples. The sample comprised naive CD8+ T cells from PBMCs. In DNA, the CDR3 is TGTGCCAGCAGCCAGACTAGCGGGAGGTACGAGCAGTACTTC. Translated, it gives CASSQTSGRYEQYF.